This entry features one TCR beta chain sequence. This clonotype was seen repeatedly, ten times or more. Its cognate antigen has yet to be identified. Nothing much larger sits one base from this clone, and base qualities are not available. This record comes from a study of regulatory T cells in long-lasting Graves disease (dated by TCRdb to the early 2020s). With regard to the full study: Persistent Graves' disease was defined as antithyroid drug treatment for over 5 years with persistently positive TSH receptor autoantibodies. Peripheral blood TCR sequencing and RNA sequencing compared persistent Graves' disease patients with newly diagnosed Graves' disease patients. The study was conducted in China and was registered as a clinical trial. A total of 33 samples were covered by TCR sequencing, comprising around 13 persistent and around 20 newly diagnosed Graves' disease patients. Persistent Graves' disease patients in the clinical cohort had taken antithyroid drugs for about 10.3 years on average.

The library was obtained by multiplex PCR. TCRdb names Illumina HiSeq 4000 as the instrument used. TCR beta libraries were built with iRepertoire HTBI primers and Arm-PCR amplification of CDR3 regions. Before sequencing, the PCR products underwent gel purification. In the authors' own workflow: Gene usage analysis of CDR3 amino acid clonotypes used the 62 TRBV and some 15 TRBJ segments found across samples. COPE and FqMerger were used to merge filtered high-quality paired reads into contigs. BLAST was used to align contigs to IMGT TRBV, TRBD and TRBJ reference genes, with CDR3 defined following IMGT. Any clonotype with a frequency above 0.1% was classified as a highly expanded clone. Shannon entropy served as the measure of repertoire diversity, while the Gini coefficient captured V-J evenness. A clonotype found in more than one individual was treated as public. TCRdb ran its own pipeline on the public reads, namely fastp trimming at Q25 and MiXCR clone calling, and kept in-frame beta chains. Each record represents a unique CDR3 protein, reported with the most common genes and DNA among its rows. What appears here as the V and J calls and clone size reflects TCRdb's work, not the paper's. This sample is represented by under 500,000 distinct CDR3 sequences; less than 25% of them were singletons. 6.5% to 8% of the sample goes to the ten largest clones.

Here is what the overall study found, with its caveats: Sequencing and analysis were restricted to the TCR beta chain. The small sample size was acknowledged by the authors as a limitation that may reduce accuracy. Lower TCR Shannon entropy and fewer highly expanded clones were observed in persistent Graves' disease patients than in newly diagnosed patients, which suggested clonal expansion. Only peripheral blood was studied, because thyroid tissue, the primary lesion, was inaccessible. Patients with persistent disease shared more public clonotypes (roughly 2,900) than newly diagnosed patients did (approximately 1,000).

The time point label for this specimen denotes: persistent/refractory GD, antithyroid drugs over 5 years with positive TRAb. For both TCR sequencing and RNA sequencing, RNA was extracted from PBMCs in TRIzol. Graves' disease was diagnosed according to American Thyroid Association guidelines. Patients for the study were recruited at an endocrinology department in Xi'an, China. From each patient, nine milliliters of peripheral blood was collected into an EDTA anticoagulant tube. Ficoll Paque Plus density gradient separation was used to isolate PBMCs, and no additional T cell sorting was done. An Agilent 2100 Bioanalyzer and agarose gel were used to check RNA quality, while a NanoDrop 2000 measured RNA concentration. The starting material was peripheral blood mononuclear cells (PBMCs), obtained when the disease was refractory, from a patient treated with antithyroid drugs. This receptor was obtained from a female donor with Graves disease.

The nucleotide sequence is given as TGTGCCAGCGGATATTACCGAGCCGATTCACCCCTCCACTTT. Translated, this gives CASGYYRADSPLHF. The chain is assembled from TRBV2 and TRBJ1-6; the D gene is unclear. CDR1 and CDR2 are read off the germline V gene as SNHLY and FYNNEI. V gives up 8 bases and J gives up 8 bases, and the segment between their germline ends measures 16 bases. The CDR3 has 14 amino acids, counting the end cysteine and phenylalanine. The retained sequence is limited to the CDR3, 42 bases, with the frame set at the first base. With the rest looked up from the reference TRBV2 and TRBJ1-6 genes rather than sequenced, the full variable domain is EPEVTQTPSHQVTQMGQEVILRCVPISNHLYFYWYRQILGQKVEFLVSFYNNEISEKSEIFDDQFSVERPDGSNFTLKIRSTKLEDSAMYFCASGYYRADSPLHFGNGTRLTVT.